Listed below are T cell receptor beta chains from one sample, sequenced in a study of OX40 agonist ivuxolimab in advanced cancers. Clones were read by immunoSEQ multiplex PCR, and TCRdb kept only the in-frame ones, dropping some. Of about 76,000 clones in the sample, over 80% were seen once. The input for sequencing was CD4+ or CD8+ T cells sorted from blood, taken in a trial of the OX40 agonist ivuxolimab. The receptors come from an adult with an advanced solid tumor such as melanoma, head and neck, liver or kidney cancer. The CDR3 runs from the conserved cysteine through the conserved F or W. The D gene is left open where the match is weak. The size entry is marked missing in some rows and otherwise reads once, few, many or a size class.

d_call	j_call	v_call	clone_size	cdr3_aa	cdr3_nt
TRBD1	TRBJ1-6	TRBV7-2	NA	CASSFSDRGNSPLHF	TGTGCCAGCAGCTTCTCGGACAGGGGGAATTCACCCCTCCACTTT
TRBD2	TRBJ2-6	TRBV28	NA	CASSSTGGAGANVLTF	TGTGCCAGCAGCTCTACCGGGGGGGCTGGGGCCAACGTCCTGACTTTC
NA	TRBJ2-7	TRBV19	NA	CATKVRGANTPQYF	TGTGCCACCAAAGTAAGGGGGGCGAATACCCCTCAGTACTTC
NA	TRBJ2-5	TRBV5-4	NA	CASSALHTESQYF	TGTGCCAGCAGCGCATTGCACACGGAATCCCAGTACTTC
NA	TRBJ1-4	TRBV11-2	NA	CASSRGIQTNEKLFF	TGTGCCAGCAGCCGTGGGATCCAAACTAATGAAAAACTGTTTTTT
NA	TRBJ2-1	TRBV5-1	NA	CASSLATRNNEQFF	TGCGCCAGCAGCTTGGCCACGAGGAACAATGAGCAGTTCTTC
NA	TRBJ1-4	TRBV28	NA	CASSLVDLMGEKLFF	TGTGCCAGCAGTCTAGTAGACTTAATGGGTGAAAAACTGTTTTTT
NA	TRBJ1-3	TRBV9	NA	CASSVAQASGNTIYF	TGTGCCAGCAGCGTAGCGCAGGCCTCTGGAAACACCATATATTTT
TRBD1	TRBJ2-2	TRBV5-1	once	CASSLALGQGTGELFF	TGCGCCAGCAGCTTGGCTCTGGGACAGGGAACCGGGGAGCTGTTTTTT
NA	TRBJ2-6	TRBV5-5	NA	CASSLLRGSQSGANVLTF	TGTGCCAGCAGCTTGTTGAGGGGCTCACAATCTGGGGCCAACGTCCTGACTTTC
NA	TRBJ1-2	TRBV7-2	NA	CASSLGPGNYGYTF	TGTGCCAGCAGCTTAGGTCCAGGCAACTATGGCTACACCTTC
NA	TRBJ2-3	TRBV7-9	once	CASSSQLFTDTQYF	TGTGCCAGCAGCTCACAGCTCTTCACAGATACGCAGTATTTT
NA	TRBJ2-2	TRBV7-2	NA	CASSRGGTGELFF	TGTGCCAGCAGCCGAGGGGGCACCGGGGAGCTGTTTTTT
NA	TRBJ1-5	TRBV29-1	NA	CSVGGEGPQHF	TGCAGCGTTGGTGGGGAAGGGCCCCAGCATTTT
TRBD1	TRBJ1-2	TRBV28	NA	CASSSRNTGGHRYGYTF	TGTGCCAGCAGTTCCCGTAACACAGGGGGCCACCGCTATGGCTACACCTTC
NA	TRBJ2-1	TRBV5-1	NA	CASSLGTNNEQFF	TGCGCCAGCAGCTTGGGGACAAACAATGAGCAGTTCTTC
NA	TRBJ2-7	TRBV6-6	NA	CATSGGYEQYF	TGTGCCACCTCAGGAGGGTACGAGCAGTACTTC
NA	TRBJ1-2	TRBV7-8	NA	CASSPQPGLSGYTF	TGTGCCAGCAGCCCGCAGCCAGGGCTCAGCGGCTACACCTTC
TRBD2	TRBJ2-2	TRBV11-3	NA	CAVELAGEAGGELFF	TGTGCCGTCGAACTAGCGGGAGAAGCTGGGGGGGAGCTGTTTTTT
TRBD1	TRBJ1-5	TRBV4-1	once	CASSRPQGAEGNQPQHF	TGCGCCAGCAGCCGACCTCAGGGGGCCGAAGGCAATCAGCCCCAGCATTTT
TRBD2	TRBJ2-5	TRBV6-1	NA	CASSESRLAGMETQYF	TGTGCCAGCAGTGAATCGAGACTAGCGGGAATGGAGACCCAGTACTTC
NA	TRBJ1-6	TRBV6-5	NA	CASSRTESRSPLHF	TGTGCCAGCAGTCGGACAGAATCTCGGTCACCCCTCCACTTT
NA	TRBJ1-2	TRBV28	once	CASSVGQGRGYTF	TGTGCCAGCAGTGTGGGGCAGGGTAGGGGCTACACCTTC
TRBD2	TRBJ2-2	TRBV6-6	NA	CASSLLAGGPGGELFF	TGTGCCAGCAGCCTCCTAGCGGGGGGGCCTGGCGGGGAGCTGTTTTTT
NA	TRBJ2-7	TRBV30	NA	CAWKTGGGYYEQYF	TGTGCCTGGAAGACTGGTGGGGGATACTACGAGCAGTACTTC
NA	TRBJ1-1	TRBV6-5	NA	CASSPLNTEAFF	TGTGCCAGCAGCCCACTGAACACTGAAGCTTTCTTT
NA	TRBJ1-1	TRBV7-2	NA	CASSRQQNTEAFF	TGTGCCAGCAGCCGACAACAGAACACTGAAGCTTTCTTT
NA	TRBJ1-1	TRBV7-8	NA	CASSRRGGGSTEAFF	TGTGCCAGCAGCCGTCGGGGAGGGGGGAGCACTGAAGCTTTCTTT
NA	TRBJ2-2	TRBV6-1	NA	CASTHTDGNTGELFF	TGTGCCAGCACACATACCGACGGGAACACCGGGGAGCTGTTTTTT
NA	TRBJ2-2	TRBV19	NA	CASRVNPNTGELFF	TGTGCCAGTAGGGTCAATCCTAACACCGGGGAGCTGTTTTTT
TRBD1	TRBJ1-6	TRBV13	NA	CASSPRGQGNSPLHF	TGTGCCAGCAGCCCCAGGGGACAGGGTAATTCACCCCTCCACTTT
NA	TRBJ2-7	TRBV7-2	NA	CASSLARQGYYEQYF	TGTGCCAGCAGCTTAGCGCGGCAGGGGTACTACGAGCAGTACTTC
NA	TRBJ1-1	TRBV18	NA	CASSPGGASTEAFF	TGTGCCAGCTCACCCGGGGGGGCCTCCACTGAAGCTTTCTTT
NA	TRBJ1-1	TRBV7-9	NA	CASSPTSGDTEAFF	TGTGCCAGCAGCCCGACTTCAGGGGACACTGAAGCTTTCTTT
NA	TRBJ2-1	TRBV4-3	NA	CASSQDADDSEQFF	TGCGCCAGCAGCCAAGATGCGGATGATAGTGAGCAGTTCTTC
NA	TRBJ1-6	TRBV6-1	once	CASSAAGSNSPLHF	TGTGCCAGCAGTGCGGCAGGGTCGAATTCACCCCTCCACTTT
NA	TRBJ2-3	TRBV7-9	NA	CASSPGLIADRTDTQYF	TGTGCCAGCAGCCCAGGACTCATAGCGGACCGCACAGATACGCAGTATTTT
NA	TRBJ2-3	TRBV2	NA	CASQVGDTQYF	TGTGCCAGCCAGGTCGGGGATACGCAGTATTTT
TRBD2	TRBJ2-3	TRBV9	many	CASSSPPGTSGSRGDTQYF	TGTGCCAGCAGCTCCCCCCCCGGGACTAGCGGGTCCCGTGGCGATACGCAGTATTTT
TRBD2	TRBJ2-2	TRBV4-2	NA	CASSLSGSRTGELFF	TGTGCCAGCAGCCTTAGCGGGAGTAGGACCGGGGAGCTGTTTTTT
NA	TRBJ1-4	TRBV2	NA	CASSDDRNEKLFF	TGTGCCAGCAGTGATGACAGGAACGAAAAACTGTTTTTT